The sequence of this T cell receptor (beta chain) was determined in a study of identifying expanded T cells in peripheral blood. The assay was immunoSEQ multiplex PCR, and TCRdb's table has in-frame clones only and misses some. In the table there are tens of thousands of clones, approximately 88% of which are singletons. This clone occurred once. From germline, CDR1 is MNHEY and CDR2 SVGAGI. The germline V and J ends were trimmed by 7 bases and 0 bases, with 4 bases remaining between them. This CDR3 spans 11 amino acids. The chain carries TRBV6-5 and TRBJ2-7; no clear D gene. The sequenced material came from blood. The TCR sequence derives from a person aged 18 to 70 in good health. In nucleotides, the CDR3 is TGTGCCAGCACCGTCTCCTACGAGCAGTACTTC. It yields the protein CASTVSYEQYF.